This is a list of T cell receptor beta chains from one sample in a study of blood T cell repertoires in COVID-19. The assay was immunoSEQ multiplex PCR, and TCRdb's table has in-frame clones only and misses some. The repertoire holds approximately 290,000 clones, with approximately 83% as singletons. Sequencing was performed on PBMCs or T cells enriched from blood (not recorded which). All receptors derive from a woman aged 25 to 39 who had recovered from COVID-19. CDR3s include the opening cysteine and the closing phenylalanine or tryptophan. The D gene is left open where the match is weak. Only part of the rows carry a size: once, few, many, or a class if the clone is expanded.

V gene,D gene,clone size,J gene,CDR3 protein,CDR3 DNA
TRBV5-8,.,.,TRBJ1-5,CATALYDQPQHF,TGTGCCACCGCGCTTTATGATCAGCCCCAGCATTTT
TRBV30,.,.,TRBJ1-3,CAWTHQGLLGNTIYF,TGTGCCTGGACCCACCAGGGCCTCCTCGGGAACACCATATATTTT
TRBV28,TRBD1,.,TRBJ1-6,CASSLLGQSSYNSPLHF,TGTGCCAGCAGTTTACTGGGACAGAGCTCCTATAATTCACCCCTCCACTTT
TRBV4-1,.,.,TRBJ1-2,CASSQAANYGYTF,TGCGCCAGCAGCCAAGCAGCTAACTATGGCTACACCTTC
TRBV5-1,.,.,TRBJ2-5,CASHFKETQYF,TGCGCCAGCCACTTTAAAGAGACCCAGTACTTC
TRBV6-5,.,.,TRBJ1-2,CASRRSGTLNYGYTF,TGTGCCAGCAGGCGAAGCGGTACGCTGAACTATGGCTACACCTTC
TRBV15,TRBD1,.,TRBJ2-1,CATSIDRDRGRNEQFF,TGTGCCACCAGCATTGACCGGGACAGGGGCAGGAATGAGCAGTTCTTC
TRBV15,.,.,TRBJ2-7,CATSRGRNSYEQYF,TGTGCCACCAGCAGGGGCAGGAACTCCTACGAGCAGTACTTC
TRBV3-1/TRBV3-2,.,.,TRBJ1-2,CASSQDTSNYGYTF,TGTGCCAGCAGCCAAGATACGAGTAACTATGGCTACACCTTC
TRBV19,TRBD2,.,TRBJ2-5,CATRSGGGEETQYF,TGTGCCACCCGGAGCGGGGGAGGGGAAGAGACCCAGTACTTC
TRBV7-3,.,.,TRBJ2-7,CASSPSPSANYEQYF,TGTGCCAGCAGCCCATCCCCTAGCGCGAACTACGAGCAGTACTTC
TRBV9,.,.,TRBJ1-1,CASSPMNTEAFF,TGTGCCAGCAGCCCTATGAACACTGAAGCTTTCTTT
TRBV15,.,.,TRBJ1-5,CATSRERSDSNQPQHF,TGTGCCACCAGCAGAGAACGGTCTGATAGCAATCAGCCCCAGCATTTT
TRBV11-2,TRBD2,.,TRBJ2-1,CASSLELAVSYNEQFF,TGTGCCAGCAGCTTAGAACTAGCGGTCTCCTACAATGAGCAGTTCTTC
TRBV7-2,TRBD1,.,TRBJ2-3,CASSRPGQALDTQYF,TGTGCCAGCAGCAGGCCGGGACAGGCTTTAGATACGCAGTATTTT
TRBV9,TRBD1,once,TRBJ2-3,CASSPSGTVALRGTDTQYF,TGTGCCAGCAGCCCTTCCGGGACAGTCGCACTGAGGGGCACAGATACGCAGTATTTT
TRBV11-3,.,.,TRBJ2-3,CASSLVLKDTQYF,TGTGCCAGCAGCTTAGTACTAAAAGATACGCAGTATTTT
TRBV6-5,.,.,TRBJ2-7,CASSYSAGNHEQYF,TGTGCCAGCAGTTACTCAGCAGGGAACCACGAGCAGTACTTC
TRBV3-1/TRBV3-2,TRBD2,.,TRBJ2-1,CASSHGLAFSNEQFF,TGTGCCAGCAGCCACGGACTAGCTTTCTCCAATGAGCAGTTCTTC
TRBV2,.,once,TRBJ1-1,CASSRTALEAFF,TGTGCCAGCAGTCGGACAGCCCTAGAAGCTTTCTTT
TRBV3-1/TRBV3-2,.,.,TRBJ2-2,CASSPLTRRELFF,TGTGCCAGCAGCCCTCTAACCCGAAGGGAGCTGTTTTTT
TRBV18,TRBD1,.,TRBJ2-1,CASSPGTGGSYNEQFF,TGTGCCAGCTCACCAGGGACAGGGGGCTCCTACAATGAGCAGTTCTTC